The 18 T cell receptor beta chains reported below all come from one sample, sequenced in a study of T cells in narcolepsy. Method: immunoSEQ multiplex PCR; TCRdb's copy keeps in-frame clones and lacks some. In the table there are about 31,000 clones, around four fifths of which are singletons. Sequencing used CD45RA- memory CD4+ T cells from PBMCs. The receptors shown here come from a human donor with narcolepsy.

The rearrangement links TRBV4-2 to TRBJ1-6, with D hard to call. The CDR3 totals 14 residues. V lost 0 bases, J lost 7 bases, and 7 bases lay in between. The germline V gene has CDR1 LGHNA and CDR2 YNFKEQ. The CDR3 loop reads CASSQEDRNSPLHF. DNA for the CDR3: TGTGCCAGCAGCCAAGAGGACCGAAATTCACCCCTCCACTTT.

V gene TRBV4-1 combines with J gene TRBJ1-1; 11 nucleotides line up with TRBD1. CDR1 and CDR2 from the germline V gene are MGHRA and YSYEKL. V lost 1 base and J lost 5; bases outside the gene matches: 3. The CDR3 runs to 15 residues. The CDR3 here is CASSQVDRGLTEAFF. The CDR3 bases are TGCGCCAGCAGCCAAGTGGACAGGGGGCTGACTGAAGCTTTCTTT.

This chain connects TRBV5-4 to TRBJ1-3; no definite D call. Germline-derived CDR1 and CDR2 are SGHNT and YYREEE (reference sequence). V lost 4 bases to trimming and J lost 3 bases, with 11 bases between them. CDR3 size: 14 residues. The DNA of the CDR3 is TGTGCCAGCAGCAACTACAGATTTGGAAACACCATATATTTT. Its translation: CASSNYRFGNTIYF. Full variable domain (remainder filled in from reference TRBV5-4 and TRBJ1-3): ETGVTQSPTHLIKTRGQQVTLRCSSQSGHNTVSWYQQALGQGPQFIFQYYREEENGRGNFPPRFSGLQFPNYSSELNVNALELDDSALYLCASSNYRFGNTIYFGEGSWLTVV.

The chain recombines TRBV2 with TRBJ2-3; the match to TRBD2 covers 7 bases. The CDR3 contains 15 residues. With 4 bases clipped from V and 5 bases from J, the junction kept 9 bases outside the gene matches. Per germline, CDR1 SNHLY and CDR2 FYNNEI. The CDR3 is CASSGSGTPGDTQYF. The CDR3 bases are TGTGCCAGCAGTGGCAGCGGGACGCCAGGAGATACGCAGTATTTT.

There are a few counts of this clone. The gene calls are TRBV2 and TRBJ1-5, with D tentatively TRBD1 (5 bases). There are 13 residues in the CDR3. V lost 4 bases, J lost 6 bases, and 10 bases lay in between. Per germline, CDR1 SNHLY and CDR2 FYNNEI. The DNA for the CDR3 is TGTGCCAGCAGTGTTGCTGGGGGTCAGCCCCAGCATTTT. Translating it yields CASSVAGGQPQHF.

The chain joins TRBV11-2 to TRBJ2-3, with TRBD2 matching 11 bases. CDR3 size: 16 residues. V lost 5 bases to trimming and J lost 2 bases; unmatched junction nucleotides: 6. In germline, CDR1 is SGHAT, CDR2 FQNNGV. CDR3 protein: CASSAGTSGPTDTQYF. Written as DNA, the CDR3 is TGTGCCAGCAGCGCGGGGACTAGCGGCCCCACAGATACGCAGTATTTT.

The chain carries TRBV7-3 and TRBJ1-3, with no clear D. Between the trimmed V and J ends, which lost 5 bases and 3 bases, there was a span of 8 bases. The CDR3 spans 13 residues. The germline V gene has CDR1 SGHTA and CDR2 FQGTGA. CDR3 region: CASSARFGNTIYF. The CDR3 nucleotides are TGTGCCAGCAGCGCTCGTTTTGGAAACACCATATATTTT. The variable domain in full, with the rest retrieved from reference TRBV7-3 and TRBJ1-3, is GAGVSQTPSNKVTEKGKYVELRCDPISGHTALYWYRQSLGQGPEFLIYFQGTGAADDSGLPNDRFFAVRPEGSVSTLKIQRTERGDSAVYLCASSARFGNTIYFGEGSWLTVV.

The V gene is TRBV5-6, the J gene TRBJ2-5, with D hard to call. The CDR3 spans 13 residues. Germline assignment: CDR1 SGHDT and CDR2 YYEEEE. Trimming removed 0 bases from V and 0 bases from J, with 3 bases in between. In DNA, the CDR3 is TGTGCCAGCAGCTTGGACGACCAAGAGACCCAGTACTTC. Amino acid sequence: CASSLDDQETQYF.

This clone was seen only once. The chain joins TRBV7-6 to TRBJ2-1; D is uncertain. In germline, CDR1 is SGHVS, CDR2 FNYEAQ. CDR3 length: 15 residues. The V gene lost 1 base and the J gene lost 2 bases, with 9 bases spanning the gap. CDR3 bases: TGTGCCAGCAGCTTAGGGTGGGAAACCTACAATGAGCAGTTCTTC. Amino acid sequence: CASSLGWETYNEQFF.

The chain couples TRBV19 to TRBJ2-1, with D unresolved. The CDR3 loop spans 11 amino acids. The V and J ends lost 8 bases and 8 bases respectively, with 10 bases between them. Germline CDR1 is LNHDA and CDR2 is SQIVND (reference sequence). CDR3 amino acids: CASVSWDEQFF. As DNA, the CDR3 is TGTGCCAGTGTGAGCTGGGATGAGCAGTTCTTC. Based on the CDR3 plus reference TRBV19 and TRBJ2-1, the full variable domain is DGGITQSPKYLFRKEGQNVTLSCEQNLNHDAMYWYRQDPGQGLRLIYYSQIVNDFQKGDIAEGYSVSREKKESFPLTVTSAQKNPTAFYLCASVSWDEQFFGPGTRLTVL.

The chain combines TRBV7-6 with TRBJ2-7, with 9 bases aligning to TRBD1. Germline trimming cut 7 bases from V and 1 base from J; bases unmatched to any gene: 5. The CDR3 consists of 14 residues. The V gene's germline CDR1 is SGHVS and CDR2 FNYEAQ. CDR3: CASTGGQGSYEQYF. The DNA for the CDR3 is TGTGCCAGCACGGGAGGACAGGGGTCCTACGAGCAGTACTTC. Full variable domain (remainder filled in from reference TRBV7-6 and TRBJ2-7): GAGVSQSPRYKVTKRGQDVALRCDPISGHVSLYWYRQALGQGPEFLTYFNYEAQQDKSGLPNDRFSAERPEGSISTLTIQRTEQRDSAMYRCASTGGQGSYEQYFGPGTRLTVT.

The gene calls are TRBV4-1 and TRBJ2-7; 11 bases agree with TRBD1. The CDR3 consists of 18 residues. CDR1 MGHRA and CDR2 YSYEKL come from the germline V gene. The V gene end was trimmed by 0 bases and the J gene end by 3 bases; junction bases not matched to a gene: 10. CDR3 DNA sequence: TGCGCCAGCAGCCAAGATCGCTGGACAGGGGGCGTCAGCTACGAGCAGTACTTC. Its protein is CASSQDRWTGGVSYEQYF.

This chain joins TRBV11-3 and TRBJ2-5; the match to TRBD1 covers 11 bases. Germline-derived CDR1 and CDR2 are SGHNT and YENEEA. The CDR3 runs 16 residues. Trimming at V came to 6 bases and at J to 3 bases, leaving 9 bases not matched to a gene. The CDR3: CASRPAGQGDEETQYF. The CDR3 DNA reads TGTGCCAGCAGACCAGCGGGACAGGGGGATGAAGAGACCCAGTACTTC.

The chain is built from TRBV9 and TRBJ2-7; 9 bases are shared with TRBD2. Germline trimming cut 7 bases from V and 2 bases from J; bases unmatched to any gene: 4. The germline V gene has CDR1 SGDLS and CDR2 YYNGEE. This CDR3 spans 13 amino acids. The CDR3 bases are TGTGCCAGCGGGCGGGAGGGGCCCTACGAGCAGTACTTC. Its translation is CASGREGPYEQYF.

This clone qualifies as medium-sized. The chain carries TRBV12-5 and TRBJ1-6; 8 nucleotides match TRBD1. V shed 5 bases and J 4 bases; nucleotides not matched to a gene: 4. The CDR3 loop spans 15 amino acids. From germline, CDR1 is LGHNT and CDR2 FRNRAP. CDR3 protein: CASGVGDRYNSPLHF. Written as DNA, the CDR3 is TGTGCTAGTGGTGTCGGGGACAGGTATAATTCACCCCTCCACTTT.

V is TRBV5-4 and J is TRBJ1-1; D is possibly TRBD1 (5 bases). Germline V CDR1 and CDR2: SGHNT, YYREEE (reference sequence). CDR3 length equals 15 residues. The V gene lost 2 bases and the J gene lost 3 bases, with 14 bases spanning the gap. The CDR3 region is CASSFWQGTHTEAFF. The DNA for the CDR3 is TGTGCCAGCAGCTTCTGGCAAGGGACCCACACTGAAGCTTTCTTT. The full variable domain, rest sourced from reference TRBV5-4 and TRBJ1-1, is ETGVTQSPTHLIKTRGQQVTLRCSSQSGHNTVSWYQQALGQGPQFIFQYYREEENGRGNFPPRFSGLQFPNYSSELNVNALELDDSALYLCASSFWQGTHTEAFFGQGTRLTVV.

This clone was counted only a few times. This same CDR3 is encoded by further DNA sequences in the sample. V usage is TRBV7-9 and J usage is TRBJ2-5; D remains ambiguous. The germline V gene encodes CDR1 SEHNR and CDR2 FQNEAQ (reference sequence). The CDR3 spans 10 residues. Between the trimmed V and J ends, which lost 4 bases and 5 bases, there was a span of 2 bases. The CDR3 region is CASSSETQYF. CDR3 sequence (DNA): TGTGCCAGCAGCTCGGAGACCCAGTACTTC. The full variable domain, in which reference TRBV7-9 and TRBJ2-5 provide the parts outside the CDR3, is DTGVSQNPRHKITKRGQNVTFRCDPISEHNRLYWYRQTLGQGPEFLTYFQNEAQLEKSRLLSDRFSAERPKGSFSTLEIQRTEQGDSAMYLCASSSETQYFGPGTRLLVL.

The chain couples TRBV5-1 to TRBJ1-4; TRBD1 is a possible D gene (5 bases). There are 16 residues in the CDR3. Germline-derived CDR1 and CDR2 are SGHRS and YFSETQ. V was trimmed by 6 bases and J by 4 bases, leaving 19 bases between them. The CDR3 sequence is CASTGTGTRLNEKLFF. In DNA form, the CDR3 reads TGCGCCAGCACGGGCACCGGGACCAGGCTTAATGAAAAACTGTTTTTT. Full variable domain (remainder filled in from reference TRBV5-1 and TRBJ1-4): KAGVTQTPRYLIKTRGQQVTLSCSPISGHRSVSWYQQTPGQGLQFLFEYFSETQRNKGNFPGRFSGRQFSNSRSEMNVSTLELGDSALYLCASTGTGTRLNEKLFFGSGTQLSVL.